This T cell receptor beta chain was observed in a study of metastatic and nonmetastatic thyroid tumors. Study information: Across peripheral blood and tumor or nodule tissue samples taken from malignant and benign thyroid patients, the repertoires were compared with one another. General study points: Benign nodules were reported to have significantly lower TCR beta diversity than malignant thyroid tumors, in blood and tumor.

This clone was counted only a few times. No antigen is known for it. No patient received treatment before thyroid surgery. Authors' processing steps: The study took CDR3 differences across clinicopathological groups and made a distant-metastasis classifier for papillary thyroid cancer from them. TCRdb redid the clone calls on the PCR reads using MiXCR. The V and J calls and clone size are TCRdb's, not the authors'. Altogether tens of thousands of clones are present, 35% to 45% being singletons, with the ten largest covering about 20%. The length of the CDR3 is 14 residues. V was trimmed by 2 bases and J by 6 bases, leaving 13 bases between them. Per germline, CDR1 SEHNR and CDR2 FQNEAQ (reference sequence).

The sample comprised blood. The receptor comes from a male donor with papillary thyroid cancer or a benign thyroid nodule (not recorded which). Some clones in this sample may be carry-over from other donors' samples. The chain uses TRBV7-9 and TRBJ1-2; D ambiguous. The CDR3 bases are TGTGCCAGCAGCTTATGGTTGGCAGGCGATGGCTACACCTTC. As protein: CASSLWLAGDGYTF. The whole variable domain, remainder taken from reference TRBV7-9 and TRBJ1-2, is DTGVSQNPRHKITKRGQNVTFRCDPISEHNRLYWYRQTLGQGPEFLTYFQNEAQLEKSRLLSDRFSAERPKGSFSTLEIQRTEQGDSAMYLCASSLWLAGDGYTFGSGTRLTVV.